A selection of T cell receptor beta chains follows, all from one sample in a study of T-cell reconstitution after alpha-beta-depleted transplantation in children. MiXCR, applied by TCRdb to the PCR reads, yields one record per CDR3 protein. The table has about 300,000 distinct CDR3 sequences, 6.5% to 9% seen once. Material: peripheral blood, obtained 360 days after TCRalphabeta/CD19-depleted stem cell transplant. These receptors originate from a female patient aged 2-15 years who had a stem cell transplant for Fanconi anemia, so the T cells may come from the graft donor. Both conserved end residues are part of each CDR3.

J gene | V gene | CDR3 protein
TRBJ2-7 | TRBV5-1 | CASSPGQGAANDEQYF
TRBJ2-1 | TRBV5-1 | CASNLDPHNEQFF
TRBJ2-7 | TRBV5-1 | CASSRGTSEFPYEQYF
TRBJ2-5 | TRBV6-1 | CATARTSGGGETQYF
TRBJ2-2 | TRBV7-9 | CASSGSGTGELFF
TRBJ2-7 | TRBV18 | CASSPMTFSYEQYF
TRBJ1-1 | TRBV20-1 | CSARSGVGTEAFF
TRBJ1-5 | TRBV2 | CASGRRVGQPQHF
TRBJ2-1 | TRBV15 | CATSRTSGDYNEQFF
TRBJ1-6 | TRBV9 | CASSGPGSSYNSPLHF
TRBJ2-1 | TRBV4-1 | CASRLTGGLYNEQFF
TRBJ1-1 | TRBV19 | CASSIRGPGNTEAFF
TRBJ2-7 | TRBV18 | CASSPQVSTVYEQYF
TRBJ1-1 | TRBV5-1 | CASSPAVRTEAFF
TRBJ2-7 | TRBV27 | CASTPTEYYEQYF
TRBJ1-6 | TRBV9 | CASSVGGGNSPLHF
TRBJ2-1 | TRBV10-3 | CAISELGHNNEQFF
TRBJ1-2 | TRBV28 | CASTNQARPNYGYTF
TRBJ2-7 | TRBV6-7 | CGASYFLTCTGTGQTSYEQYF
TRBJ2-7 | TRBV7-3 | CASSAADRVGYEQYF
TRBJ1-4 | TRBV7-9 | CASSLGAGYNEKLFF
TRBJ2-2 | TRBV5-1 | CASSLSTPTGELFF
TRBJ1-6 | TRBV9 | CASSTTGTGLPLHF
TRBJ1-1 | TRBV7-8 | CASSLVRGSRTEAFF
TRBJ2-3 | TRBV5-1 | CASSLAEGGDTQYF
TRBJ2-7 | TRBV5-1 | CASSLMDRGPYEQYF
TRBJ2-2 | TRBV28 | CAESGTGTGELFF
TRBJ2-1 | TRBV28 | CASRPTGRHEQFF
TRBJ1-2 | TRBV9 | CASSVGPTFGYTF